Included here is one T cell receptor beta chain sequence, with context. The data derive from a study of blood T cell repertoires in COVID-19. Libraries were prepared by immunoSEQ multiplex PCR; TCRdb keeps only in-frame clonotypes and omits some of them. This sample has about 36,000 clones, with roughly 80% found just once. This TCR was sampled from a man aged 50 to 60 with active COVID-19. Sequenced: peripheral blood.

As DNA, the CDR3 is TGCAGTGCTATGGAGAACTATGGCTACACCTTC. It is translated as CSAMENYGYTF. V is TRBV20-1 and J is TRBJ1-2, with D uncertain. Germline-derived CDR1 and CDR2 are DFQATT and SNEGSKA (reference sequence). This CDR3 spans 11 amino acids. V was cut by 4 bases and J by 2 bases, with 5 bases left in between.